These T cell receptor beta chains were read from a single sample in a study of blood T cell repertoires in COVID-19. The assay was immunoSEQ multiplex PCR, and TCRdb's table has in-frame clones only and misses some. In the table there are about 190,000 clones, under 90% of which are singletons. The sequencing input was peripheral blood. These receptors originate from a man aged 40-49 years with acute or convalescent COVID-19. Each CDR3 is given without its conserved first and last residue. The order of the fields is V gene, J gene, CDR3 protein.

v_gene: TRBV7-2
j_gene: TRBJ1-2
CDR3aa: ASSLGSGGGGYT

v_gene: TRBV6-5
j_gene: TRBJ2-5
CDR3aa: ASASGAETQY

v_gene: TRBV7-6
j_gene: TRBJ2-1
CDR3aa: ASSQLAGGQGNEQF

v_gene: TRBV7-9
j_gene: TRBJ1-1
CDR3aa: ASSGRVGVTEAF

v_gene: TRBV11-1
j_gene: TRBJ1-1
CDR3aa: ASSPGRGGAEAF

v_gene: TRBV29-1
j_gene: TRBJ2-2
CDR3aa: SVDHRLGGELF

v_gene: TRBV6-2/TRBV6-3
j_gene: TRBJ1-5
CDR3aa: ASSYLTGAGDQPQH

v_gene: TRBV12-3/TRBV12-4
j_gene: TRBJ1-2
CDR3aa: ASSWGGYGYT

v_gene: TRBV25-1
j_gene: TRBJ2-1
CDR3aa: ASSDPGAGDNEQF

v_gene: TRBV28
j_gene: TRBJ1-4
CDR3aa: ASSTPTGGTNEKLF

v_gene: TRBV10-3
j_gene: TRBJ2-1
CDR3aa: AITTQQNEQF

v_gene: TRBV27
j_gene: TRBJ2-1
CDR3aa: ASSLVIEGEQF

v_gene: TRBV18
j_gene: TRBJ1-5
CDR3aa: ASSPQQGHQPQH

v_gene: TRBV24-1
j_gene: TRBJ2-5
CDR3aa: ATRGQLQETQY

v_gene: TRBV29-1
j_gene: TRBJ2-2
CDR3aa: SYRDSFPAGELF

v_gene: TRBV11-2
j_gene: TRBJ1-2
CDR3aa: ASSWGQGAYNYGYT

v_gene: TRBV7-2
j_gene: TRBJ2-3
CDR3aa: ASSLGQGRTDTQY

v_gene: TRBV7-6
j_gene: TRBJ2-7
CDR3aa: ASSLDGPGAWDEQY

v_gene: TRBV5-1
j_gene: TRBJ2-7
CDR3aa: ASSTGGSSYEQY

v_gene: TRBV2
j_gene: TRBJ2-1
CDR3aa: ASPGLDEF

v_gene: TRBV3-1/TRBV3-2
j_gene: TRBJ2-3
CDR3aa: ASSQGPGGITDTQY

v_gene: TRBV7-2
j_gene: TRBJ1-6
CDR3aa: ASRPGTYNSPLH

v_gene: TRBV5-1
j_gene: TRBJ1-4
CDR3aa: ASSSWTGGNEKLF

v_gene: TRBV18
j_gene: TRBJ2-7
CDR3aa: ASSTRQGAPYEQY

v_gene: TRBV9
j_gene: TRBJ2-7
CDR3aa: ASSAGGGTYEQY

v_gene: TRBV5-6
j_gene: TRBJ1-3
CDR3aa: ASSFAVSGNTIY

v_gene: TRBV12-3/TRBV12-4
j_gene: TRBJ1-1
CDR3aa: ASSLTGYTEAF

v_gene: TRBV5-1
j_gene: TRBJ1-1
CDR3aa: ASSLADRSSVFS

v_gene: TRBV2
j_gene: TRBJ2-7
CDR3aa: ASTGAYEQY

v_gene: TRBV5-1
j_gene: TRBJ1-1
CDR3aa: ASSTGYTEAF